Below, 2 T cell receptor delta chains from the same sample are listed, as sequenced in a study of Vδ1+ human thymocytes. Study outcomes and limitations: In the thymus, TRG and TRD repertoires looked highly polyclonal with Gaussian CDR3 lengths.

No antigen has been identified for these receptors. Extracted RNA was reverse transcribed into cDNA. CDR3 amplicons came from multiplex PCR with pooled V-gene forward and constant-region reverse primers. TCRdb repeated clone calling on the multiplex PCR reads with CATT. Among about 55,000 delta-chain clones listed, approximately 15% were seen once. The sequencing sample was made of Vdelta1+ gamma-delta thymocytes from the thymus. As for subset: FACS-sorted CD3+ TCRalphabeta- TCRVdelta1+ TCRVdelta2- thymocytes. Receptors were obtained from a boy under two years old who had congenital heart surgery.

The chain recombines TRDV1 with TRDJ1; the D gene could be TRDD2 or TRDD3 (5 bases each). The CDR3 has 17 residues. Trimming shortened V by 2 bases and J by 3 bases, and 19 bases separated the two germline ends. The germline V gene has CDR1 TSWWSYY and CDR2 QGS. CDR3 residues: CALGEKSGFPGPDKLIF. In nucleotides, the CDR3 is TGTGCTCTTGGGGAAAAGAGCGGCTTCCCTGGGCCCGATAAACTCATCTTT.

The genes are TRDV1 and TRDJ1, with a possible D match to TRDD2 (9 bases). The germline V gene encodes CDR1 TSWWSYY and CDR2 QGS. With 3 bases removed from V and 0 bases from J, the gap between germline ends came to 26 bases. This CDR3 is built from 20 residues. Here the CDR3 DNA reads TGTGCTCTTGGGGACCCCTTCCTACTCCGACTGGGGGCTAACACCGATAAACTCATCTTT. This codes for CALGDPFLLRLGANTDKLIF.